The clone carrying this T cell receptor (beta chain) was counted many times. These data originate in a study of T cells in Graves' hyperthyroidism and ophthalmopathy. The V gene's germline CDR1 is GTSNPN and CDR2 SVGIG (reference sequence). This CDR3 has 13 amino acids. V was shortened by 0 bases and J by 1 base, with 6 bases between the two germline ends. RNA transcripts yielded amplified TCR beta CDR3 regions. HTBI primers drove first-round RT-PCR of the TCR CDR3. TCRdb processed the multiplex PCR reads anew with MiXCR; each CDR3 protein has one entry. The repertoire includes 280,000 or so distinct CDR3 sequences, around a quarter of them detected once, and roughly 24% sits in the top ten.

The receptor was derived from a man aged 35 to 55 with Graves' hyperthyroidism that later progressed to Graves' ophthalmopathy. The chain couples TRBV30 to TRBJ1-2, with unresolved D. The specimen sequenced was blood. Here the CDR3 DNA reads TGTGCCTGGAGTGTACCTGGTAACTATGGCTACACCTTC. As protein: CAWSVPGNYGYTF.